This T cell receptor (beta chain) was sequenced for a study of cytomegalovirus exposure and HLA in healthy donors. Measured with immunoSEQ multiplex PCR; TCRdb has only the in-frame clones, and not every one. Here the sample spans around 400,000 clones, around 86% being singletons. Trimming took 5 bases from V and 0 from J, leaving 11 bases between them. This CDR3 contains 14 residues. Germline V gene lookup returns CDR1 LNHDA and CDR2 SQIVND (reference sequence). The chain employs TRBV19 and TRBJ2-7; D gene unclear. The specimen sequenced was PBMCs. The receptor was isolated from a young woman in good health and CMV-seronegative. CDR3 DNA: TGTGCCAGTAGTTATGGTGCCAGCTCCTACGAGCAGTACTTC. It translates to CASSYGASSYEQYF.